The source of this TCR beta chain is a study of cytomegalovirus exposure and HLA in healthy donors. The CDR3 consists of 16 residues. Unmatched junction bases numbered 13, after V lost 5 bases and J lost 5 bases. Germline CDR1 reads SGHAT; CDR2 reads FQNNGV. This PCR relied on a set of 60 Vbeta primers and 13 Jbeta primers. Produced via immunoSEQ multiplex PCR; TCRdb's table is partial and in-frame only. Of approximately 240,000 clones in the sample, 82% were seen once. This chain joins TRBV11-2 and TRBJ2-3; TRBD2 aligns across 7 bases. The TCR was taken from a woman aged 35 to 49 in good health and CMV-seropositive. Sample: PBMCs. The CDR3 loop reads CASSPLTSLPQDTQYF. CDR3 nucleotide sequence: TGTGCCAGCAGCCCCCTGACTAGCCTCCCACAAGATACGCAGTATTTT.